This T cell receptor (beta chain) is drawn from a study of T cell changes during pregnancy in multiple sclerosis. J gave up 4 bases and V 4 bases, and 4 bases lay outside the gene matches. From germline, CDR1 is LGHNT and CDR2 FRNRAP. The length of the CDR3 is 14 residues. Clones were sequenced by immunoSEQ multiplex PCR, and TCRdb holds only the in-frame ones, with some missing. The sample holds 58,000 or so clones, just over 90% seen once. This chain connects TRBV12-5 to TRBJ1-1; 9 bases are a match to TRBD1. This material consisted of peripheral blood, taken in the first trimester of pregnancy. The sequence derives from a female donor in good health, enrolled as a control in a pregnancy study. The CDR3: CASGSDRGFTEAFF. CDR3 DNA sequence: TGTGCTAGTGGTTCAGACAGGGGGTTCACTGAAGCTTTCTTT.